These 8 T cell receptor beta chains were all obtained from the same sample, sequenced in a study of beta chain features in type 1 diabetes (dated by TCRdb to 2016 to 2019). The library came from the immunoSEQ multiplex PCR assay. All of the isolated RNA was reverse transcribed with the High Capacity cDNA Reverse Transcription Kit, so expressed TCRB transcripts were sequenced. TCRdb re-hosts the immuneACCESS table, in-frame sequences only. Its copies lack some clones; in the studies checked, an unresolved V gene accounts for under half of them, and the cause for the rest is not known. In this sample the table shows some 330,000 clones, approximately 11% of which occur a single time. Around 0.015% of the sample is held by the ten biggest clonotypes. The source material was naive CD4+ T cells from blood. What the cell subset or site label conveys for this sample: true naive CD4+ T cells. Receptors originate from a woman in her twenties or thirties in good health.

This chain connects TRBV29-1 to TRBJ2-7, with a tentative D call TRBD1 (6 bases). This CDR3 has 13 amino acids. Germline CDR1 SQVTM, CDR2 ANQGSEA. The ends were cut back, 6 bases at V and 4 bases at J, with 16 bases in the middle. The CDR3 here is CSVTQGKGYEQYF. CDR3 nucleotides: TGCAGCGTAACTCAGGGGAAGGGTTACGAGCAGTACTTC.

V usage is TRBV4-3 and J usage is TRBJ2-1; D is unclear. Germline CDR1 and CDR2: LGHNA and YSLEER. The CDR3 extends over 11 amino acids. The V end was cut by 9 bases, the J end by 4 bases, with 7 bases between. In nucleotides, the CDR3 is TGCGCCAGTCGCGGATACAATGAGCAGTTCTTC. It is translated as CASRGYNEQFF.

This sequence joins TRBV7-8 and TRBJ2-2; 12 bases line up with TRBD2. V trimming: 5 bases; J trimming: 2 bases; junction bases outside the gene matches: 3. This CDR3 has 16 amino acids. The germline V gene has CDR1 SGHVS and CDR2 FQNEAQ. In DNA, the CDR3 is TGTGCCAGCAGCCGCGGACTAGCGGGAAACACCGGGGAGCTGTTTTTT. This codes for CASSRGLAGNTGELFF.

The J gene is TRBJ2-1, the V gene TRBV7-3, with 8 nucleotides matching TRBD2. Trimming took 5 bases from V and 7 from J; bases not matched to a gene: 7. CDR1 is SGHTA and CDR2 is FQGTGA in the germline V gene. The CDR3 length is 14 residues. DNA of the CDR3: TGTGCCAGCAGCCCCGGACTAGCCCGGAATGAGCAGTTCTTC. Amino acids: CASSPGLARNEQFF.

This clone was observed a few times. The chain links TRBV15 to TRBJ1-2; 7 bases are a match to TRBD1. Trimming took 1 base from V and 4 from J; bases not matched to a gene: 0. Per germline, CDR1 LNHNV and CDR2 YYDKDF (reference sequence). CDR3 length: 13 amino acids. CDR3 in amino acids: CATSRGDSYGYTF. Here the CDR3 DNA reads TGTGCCACCAGCAGAGGGGACAGCTATGGCTACACCTTC.

The chain carries TRBV7-9 and TRBJ2-3, with D tentatively TRBD2 (5 bases). V was pared by 7 bases and J by 3 bases, with 17 bases between. CDR3 length equals 15 residues. The germline gives CDR1 SEHNR, CDR2 FQNEAQ (reference sequence). CDR3 loop: CASTPGQTGTDTQYF. CDR3 sequence (DNA): TGTGCCAGCACCCCCGGCCAAACGGGGACAGATACGCAGTATTTT.

The rearrangement joins TRBV19 to TRBJ2-1; tentative D call: TRBD2 (6 bases). Germline V gene data show CDR1 as LNHDA and CDR2 as SQIVND (reference sequence). This CDR3 contains 15 residues. The V end lost 3 bases, the J end lost 6 bases, and 15 bases lay between the germline ends. Written as DNA, the CDR3 is TGTGCCAGTAGTATTCTCGCGGGATTATCCAATGAGCAGTTCTTC. Protein product: CASSILAGLSNEQFF. Based on the CDR3 plus reference TRBV19 and TRBJ2-1, the full variable domain is DGGITQSPKYLFRKEGQNVTLSCEQNLNHDAMYWYRQDPGQGLRLIYYSQIVNDFQKGDIAEGYSVSREKKESFPLTVTSAQKNPTAFYLCASSILAGLSNEQFFGPGTRLTVL.

This clone was counted only a few times. The chain couples TRBV28 to TRBJ2-3; 7 nucleotides line up with TRBD1. CDR1 is MDHEN, CDR2 SYDVKM, per germline. The V segment lost 6 bases and the J segment 4 bases; nucleotides outside the gene matches: 10. The CDR3 sequence is 15 residues long. CDR3 loop: CASSPGDRDPDTQYF. The CDR3 bases are TGTGCCAGCAGCCCCGGGGACAGAGATCCAGATACGCAGTATTTT. Combining the CDR3 with reference TRBV28 and TRBJ2-3 gives the whole variable domain DVKVTQSSRYLVKRTGEKVFLECVQDMDHENMFWYRQDPGLGLRLIYFSYDVKMKEKGDIPEGYSVSREKKERFSLILESASTNQTSMYLCASSPGDRDPDTQYFGPGTRLTVL.